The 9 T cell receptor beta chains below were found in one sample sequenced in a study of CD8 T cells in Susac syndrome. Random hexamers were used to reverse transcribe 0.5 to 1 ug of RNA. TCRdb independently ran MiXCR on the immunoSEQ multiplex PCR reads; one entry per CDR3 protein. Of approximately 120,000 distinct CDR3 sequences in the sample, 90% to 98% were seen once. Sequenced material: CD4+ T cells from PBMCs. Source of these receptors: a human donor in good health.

The CDR3 loop reads CASSYPTGRAKNIQYF. The CDR3, as DNA: TGTGCCAGCAGTTACCCTACAGGGAGAGCCAAAAACATTCAGTACTTC. The chain recombines TRBV6-2 or TRBV6-3 with TRBJ2-4; possible D gene TRBD1, 6 bases. Germline V CDR1 and CDR2: MNHEY, SVGEGT. The CDR3 runs to 16 residues. V lost 2 bases, J lost 0 bases, and 11 bases lay in between.

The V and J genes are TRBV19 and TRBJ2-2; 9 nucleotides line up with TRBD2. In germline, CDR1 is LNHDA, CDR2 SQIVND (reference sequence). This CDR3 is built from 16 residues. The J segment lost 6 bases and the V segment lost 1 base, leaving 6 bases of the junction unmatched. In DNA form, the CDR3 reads TGTGCCAGTAGTATAGTGGGACTAGCTGGCGCCGGGGAGCTGTTTTTT. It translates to CASSIVGLAGAGELFF.

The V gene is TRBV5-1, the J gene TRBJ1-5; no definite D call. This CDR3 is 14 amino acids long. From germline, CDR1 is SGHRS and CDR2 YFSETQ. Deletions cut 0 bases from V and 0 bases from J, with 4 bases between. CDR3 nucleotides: TGCGCCAGCAGCTTGGACAGTAGCAATCAGCCCCAGCATTTT. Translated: CASSLDSSNQPQHF.

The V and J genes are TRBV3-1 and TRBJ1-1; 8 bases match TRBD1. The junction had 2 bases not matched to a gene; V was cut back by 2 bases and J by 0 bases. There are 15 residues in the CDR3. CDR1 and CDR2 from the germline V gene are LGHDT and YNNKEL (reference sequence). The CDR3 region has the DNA TGTGCCAGCAGCCAAAACAGGGGGTTGAACACTGAAGCTTTCTTT. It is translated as CASSQNRGLNTEAFF.

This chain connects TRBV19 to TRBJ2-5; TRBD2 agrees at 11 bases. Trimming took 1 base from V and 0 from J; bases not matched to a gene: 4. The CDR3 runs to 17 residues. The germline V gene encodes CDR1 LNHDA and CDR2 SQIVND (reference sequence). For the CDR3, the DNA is TGTGCCAGTAGTATAGGACTAGCGGGAACGTACCAAGAGACCCAGTACTTC. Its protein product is CASSIGLAGTYQETQYF.

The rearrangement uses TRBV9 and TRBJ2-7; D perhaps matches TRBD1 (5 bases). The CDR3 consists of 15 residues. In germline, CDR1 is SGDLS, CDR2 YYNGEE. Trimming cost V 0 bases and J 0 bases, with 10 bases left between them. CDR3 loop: CASSVGWGSSYEQYF. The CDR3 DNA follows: TGTGCCAGCAGCGTAGGTTGGGGCAGCTCCTACGAGCAGTACTTC.

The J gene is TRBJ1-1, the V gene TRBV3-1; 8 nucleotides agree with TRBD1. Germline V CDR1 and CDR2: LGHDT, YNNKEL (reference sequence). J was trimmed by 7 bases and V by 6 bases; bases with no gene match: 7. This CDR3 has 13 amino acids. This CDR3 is CASSRQGFGEAFF. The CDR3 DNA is TGTGCCAGCAGTCGACAGGGGTTCGGTGAAGCTTTCTTT.

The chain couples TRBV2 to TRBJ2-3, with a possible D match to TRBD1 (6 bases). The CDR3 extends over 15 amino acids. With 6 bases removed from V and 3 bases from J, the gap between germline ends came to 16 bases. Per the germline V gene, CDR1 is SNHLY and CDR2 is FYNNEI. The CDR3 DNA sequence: TGTGCCAGCAGCGTCCAGGGGCTTAGGACAGATACGCAGTATTTT. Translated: CASSVQGLRTDTQYF.

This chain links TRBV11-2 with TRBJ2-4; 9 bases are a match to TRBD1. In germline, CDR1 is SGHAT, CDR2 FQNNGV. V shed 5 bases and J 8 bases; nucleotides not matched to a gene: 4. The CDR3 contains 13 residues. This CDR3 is CASSRDRDDIQYF. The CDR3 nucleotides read TGTGCCAGCAGCCGGGACAGGGACGACATTCAGTACTTC.